The TCR beta chain described here comes from a study of CD8+ T cells in alopecia areata. Study in general: Treatment of the treated patients consisted of oral tofacitinib, 5 to 10 mg twice daily.

The germline CDR1 and CDR2 sequences are SGHRS and YFSETQ. The CDR3 runs to 17 residues. V was clipped by 4 bases and J by 9 bases, with 26 bases between them. Of note for this clone: Its target is not known.

As the sequencing template, cDNA was produced by extracting RNA and reverse transcribing it. TCRdb's copy holds only in-frame clones and misses some; the assay was immunoSEQ multiplex PCR. The sample includes around 270,000 clones, roughly 50% of them seen just once. The study's findings and limits: Among the top 100, expanded CD8+ clones were significantly decreased by tofacitinib, as was scalp clonality. Higher clonality and more expanded CD8+ clones appeared in lesional than normal scalp.

This sample's treatment: oral pan-JAK inhibitor, 5-10 mg twice daily. Lesional scalp tissue (obtained by punch biopsy) and peripheral blood were collected from alopecia areata patients. Sequencing was performed on CD4+ T cells sorted from blood, taken at week 24, from a patient treated with tofacitinib. This clonotype was obtained from a human donor with alopecia areata. The V call is TRBV5-1, the J call TRBJ2-1; TRBD1 is a possible D gene (6 bases). This CDR3 reads CASSTTGVQGPFGEQFF. The CDR3 DNA sequence: TGCGCCAGCAGCACGACCGGGGTGCAGGGGCCTTTCGGTGAGCAGTTCTTC.